This entry is about one TCR beta chain. Possible read error: a much larger clone is one base away. The data originate from a study of regulatory T cells in long-lasting Graves disease. Looking at the study overall: Prior antithyroid drug treatment in newly diagnosed Graves' patients lasted under 3 months.

Documented time point: newly diagnosed GD, antithyroid drugs for less than 3 months. The TCR library was made from RNA extracted from PBMCs. Arm-PCR of CDR3 regions with iRepertoire HTBI primers generated TCR beta libraries. TCRdb independently ran MiXCR on the multiplex PCR reads; one entry per CDR3 protein. This sample has about 560,000 distinct CDR3 sequences, with more than 15% found just once. This CDR3 spans 13 amino acids. Germline V gene data show CDR1 as SQVTM and CDR2 as ANQGSEA. Trimming pared 7 bases from V and 1 base from J, leaving 13 bases between. This sample also belongs to another study, concerning T cells in Graves' hyperthyroidism and ophthalmopathy. From that report: In simple terms, a model built on 13 V-J features told ophthalmopathy apart from stable hyperthyroidism.

The specimen was peripheral blood mononuclear cells (PBMCs), collected at new diagnosis, from a patient treated with antithyroid drugs. The source of this sequence is a young man with Graves disease. The rearrangement joins TRBV29-1 to TRBJ1-1; a possible D gene is TRBD1 (6 bases). The CDR3 sequence is CSGSDRTNTEAFF. DNA of the CDR3: TGCAGCGGTTCTGACAGGACGAACACTGAAGCTTTCTTT.